Reported below is one T cell receptor (beta chain). Its antigen is not identified. These data originate in a study of cytotoxic CD8 clonotypes in ibrutinib-treated CLL. Study-wide background: Once patients had received a median approximately twelve months of treatment, range 6 to 36, response samples were obtained. General study points: Public clonotypes occurred uncommonly; on treatment, they contracted or remained stable. Clonality measured at baseline exceeded age-matched healthy donors, tracking circulating CD8+ T-cell counts.

Researchers set a sequencing depth target of 1 in 200,000 to 1 in 1 million T cells. Clones were sequenced by immunoSEQ multiplex PCR, and TCRdb holds only the in-frame ones, with some missing. The sample yields just under 70,000 clones, about two thirds seen once. Germline V gives CDR1 SGHNT, CDR2 YYREEE (reference sequence). This CDR3 is 14 amino acids long. The ends were cut back, 4 bases at V and 1 base at J, with 10 bases in the middle. Sequences were derived from PBMCs, sampled after 12 months of ibrutinib treatment. V and J are TRBV5-4 and TRBJ2-3, with D maybe TRBD1 (5 bases). This TCR derives from a human donor with chronic lymphocytic leukemia. CDR3 coding DNA: TGTGCCAGCAGCCAGGGTGTACGCACAGATACGCAGTATTTT. Protein product: CASSQGVRTDTQYF.